This T cell receptor (beta chain) was profiled in a study of ipilimumab plus nivolumab after autologous stem cell transplantation. Study information: Patients received a median of about five ipilimumab and about 8 nivolumab doses.

Ipilimumab, 1 mg/kg, started 14 to 28 days after autologous transplant. Clones were sequenced by immunoSEQ multiplex PCR, and TCRdb holds only the in-frame ones, with some missing. The table records about 18,000 clones, about 80% of them present only once. This sequence originates from a male donor with diffuse large B-cell lymphoma. The source was PBMCs, collected in a trial of ipilimumab plus nivolumab as post-transplant consolidation.

CDR3 in amino acids: CASSYDSPGEQFF. The CDR3 DNA follows: TGTGCCAGCAGCTACGACAGTCCTGGTGAGCAGTTCTTC. The chain carries TRBV7-9 and TRBJ2-1; tentative D call: TRBD1 (5 bases). V was pared by 4 bases and J by 9 bases, with 13 bases between. In germline, CDR1 is SEHNR, CDR2 FQNEAQ (reference sequence). The CDR3 runs 13 residues.